This T cell receptor (beta chain) emerged from a study of T cells in Graves' hyperthyroidism and ophthalmopathy. Amplified TCR beta CDR3 regions derived from RNA transcripts. The HTBI set primed first-round TCR CDR3 RT-PCR. MiXCR, applied by TCRdb to the multiplex PCR reads, yields one record per CDR3 protein. The sample holds some 600,000 distinct CDR3 sequences, more than 11% seen once. This clonotype has a handful of counts. Progressors' blood was drawn at hyperthyroidism diagnosis, before ophthalmopathy symptoms. Germline CDR1 SGHDT, CDR2 YYEEEE. The CDR3 has 15 amino acids. J gave up 4 bases and V 3 bases, and 9 bases lay outside the gene matches.

This clonotype originated in a young woman with Graves' hyperthyroidism that later progressed to Graves' ophthalmopathy. This chain links TRBV5-6 with TRBJ1-1, with 7 bases that match TRBD1. The source material was blood. CDR3 DNA sequence: TGTGCCAGCAGCTCATACGAACAGGGGTTCACTGAAGCTTTCTTT. This gives the protein CASSSYEQGFTEAFF.